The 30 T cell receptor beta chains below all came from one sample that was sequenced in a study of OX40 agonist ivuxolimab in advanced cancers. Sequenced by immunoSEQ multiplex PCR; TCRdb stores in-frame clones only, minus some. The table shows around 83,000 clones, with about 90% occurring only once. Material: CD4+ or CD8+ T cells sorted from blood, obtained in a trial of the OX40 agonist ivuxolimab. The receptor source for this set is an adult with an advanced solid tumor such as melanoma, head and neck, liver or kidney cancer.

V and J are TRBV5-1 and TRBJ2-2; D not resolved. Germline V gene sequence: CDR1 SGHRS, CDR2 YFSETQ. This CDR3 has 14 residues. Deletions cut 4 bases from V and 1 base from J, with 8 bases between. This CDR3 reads CASSPTVNTGELFF. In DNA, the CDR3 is TGCGCCAGCAGCCCTACAGTGAACACCGGGGAGCTGTTTTTT.

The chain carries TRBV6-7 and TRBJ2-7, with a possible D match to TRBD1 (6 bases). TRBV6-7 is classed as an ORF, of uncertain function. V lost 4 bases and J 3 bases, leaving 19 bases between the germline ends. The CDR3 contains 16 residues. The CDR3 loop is CASSSPPEGHDYEQYF. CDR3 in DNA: TGTGCCAGCAGTTCCCCCCCCGAGGGACACGACTACGAGCAGTACTTC.

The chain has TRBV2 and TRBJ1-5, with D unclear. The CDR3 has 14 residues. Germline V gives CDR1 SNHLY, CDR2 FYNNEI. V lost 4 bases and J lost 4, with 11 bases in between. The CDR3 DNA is TGTGCCAGCAGTGGGGGAGGTAGAAATCAGCCCCAGCATTTT. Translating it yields CASSGGGRNQPQHF.

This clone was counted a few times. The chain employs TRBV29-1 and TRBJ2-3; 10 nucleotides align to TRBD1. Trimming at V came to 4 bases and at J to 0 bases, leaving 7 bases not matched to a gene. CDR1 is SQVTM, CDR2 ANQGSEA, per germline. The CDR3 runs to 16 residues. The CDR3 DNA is TGCAGCGTTGGGGGGGACAGGGGCTGGAGCACAGATACGCAGTATTTT. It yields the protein CSVGGDRGWSTDTQYF.

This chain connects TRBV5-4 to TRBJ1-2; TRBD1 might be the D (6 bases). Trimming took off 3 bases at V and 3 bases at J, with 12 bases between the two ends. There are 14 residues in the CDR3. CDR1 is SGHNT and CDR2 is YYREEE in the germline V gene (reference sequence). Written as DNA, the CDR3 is TGTGCCAGCAGCTGGAAGTGGACAGACTATGGCTACACCTTC. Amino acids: CASSWKWTDYGYTF.

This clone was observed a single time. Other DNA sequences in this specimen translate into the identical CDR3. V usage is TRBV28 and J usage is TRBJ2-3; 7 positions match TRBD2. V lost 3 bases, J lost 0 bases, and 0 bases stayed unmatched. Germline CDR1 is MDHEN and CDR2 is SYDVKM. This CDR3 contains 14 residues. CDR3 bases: TGTGCCAGCAGTTTGGGGGGGAGCACAGATACGCAGTATTTT. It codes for CASSLGGSTDTQYF. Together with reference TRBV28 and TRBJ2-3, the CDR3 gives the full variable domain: DVKVTQSSRYLVKRTGEKVFLECVQDMDHENMFWYRQDPGLGLRLIYFSYDVKMKEKGDIPEGYSVSREKKERFSLILESASTNQTSMYLCASSLGGSTDTQYFGPGTRLTVL.

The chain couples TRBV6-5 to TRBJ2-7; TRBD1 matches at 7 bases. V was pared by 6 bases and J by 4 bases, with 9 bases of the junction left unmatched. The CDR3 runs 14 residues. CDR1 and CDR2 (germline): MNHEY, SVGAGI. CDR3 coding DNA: TGTGCCAGCAGACCCGGGACAGTTAAATACGAGCAGTACTTC. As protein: CASRPGTVKYEQYF.

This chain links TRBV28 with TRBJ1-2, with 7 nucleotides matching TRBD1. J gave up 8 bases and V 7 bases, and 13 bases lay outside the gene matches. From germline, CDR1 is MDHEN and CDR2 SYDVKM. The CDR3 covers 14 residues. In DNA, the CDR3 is TGTGCCAGCACCCTAGGGGGCGGACTACTCGGCTACACCTTC. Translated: CASTLGGGLLGYTF.

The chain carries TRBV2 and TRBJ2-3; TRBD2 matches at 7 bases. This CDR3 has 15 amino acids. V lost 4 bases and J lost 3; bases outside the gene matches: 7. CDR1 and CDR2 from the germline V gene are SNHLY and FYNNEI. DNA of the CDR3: TGTGCCAGCAGTGTGGGGAGGGCACGGACAGATACGCAGTATTTT. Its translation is CASSVGRARTDTQYF.

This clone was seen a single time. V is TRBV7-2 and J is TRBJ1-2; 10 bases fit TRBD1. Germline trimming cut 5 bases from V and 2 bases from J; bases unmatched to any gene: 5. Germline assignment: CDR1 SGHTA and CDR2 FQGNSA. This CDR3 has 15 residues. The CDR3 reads CASSARDRGNYGYTF. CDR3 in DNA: TGTGCCAGCAGCGCCCGGGACAGGGGAAACTATGGCTACACCTTC. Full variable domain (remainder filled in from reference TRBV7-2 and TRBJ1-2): GAGVSQSPSNKVTEKGKDVELRCDPISGHTALYWYRQSLGQGLEFLIYFQGNSAPDKSGLPSDRFSAERTGGSVSTLTIQRTQQEDSAVYLCASSARDRGNYGYTFGSGTRLTVV.

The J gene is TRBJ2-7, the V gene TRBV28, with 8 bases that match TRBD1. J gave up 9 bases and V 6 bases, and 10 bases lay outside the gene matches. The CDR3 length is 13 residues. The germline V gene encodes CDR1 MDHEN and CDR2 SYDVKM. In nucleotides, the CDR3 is TGTGCCAGCAGCCCTGGACAGGGAGGACGGCAGTACTTC. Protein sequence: CASSPGQGGRQYF.

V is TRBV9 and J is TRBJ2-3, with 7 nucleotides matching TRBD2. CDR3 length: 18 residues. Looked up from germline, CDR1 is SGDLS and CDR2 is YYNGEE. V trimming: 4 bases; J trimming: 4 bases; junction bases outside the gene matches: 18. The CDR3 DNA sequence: TGTGCCAGCAGCACCGAGGGAGGGGCGCTGGGAGGGTCAGATACGCAGTATTTT. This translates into CASSTEGGALGGSDTQYF. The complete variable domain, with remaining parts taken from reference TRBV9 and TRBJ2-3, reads DSGVTQTPKHLITATGQRVTLRCSPRSGDLSVYWYQQSLDQGLQFLIQYYNGEERAKGNILERFSAQQFPDLHSELNLSSLELGDSALYFCASSTEGGALGGSDTQYFGPGTRLTVL.

The CDR3 loop reads CASSSRDRGPRSGNTIYF. Here the CDR3 DNA reads TGTGCCAGCAGCTCCCGGGACAGGGGGCCTCGGTCTGGAAACACCATATATTTT. The V call is TRBV5-4, the J call TRBJ1-3, with 12 bases lining up with TRBD1. CDR3 size: 18 residues. Germline V gene sequence: CDR1 SGHNT, CDR2 YYREEE (reference sequence). J was trimmed by 1 base and V by 3 bases; bases with no gene match: 8.

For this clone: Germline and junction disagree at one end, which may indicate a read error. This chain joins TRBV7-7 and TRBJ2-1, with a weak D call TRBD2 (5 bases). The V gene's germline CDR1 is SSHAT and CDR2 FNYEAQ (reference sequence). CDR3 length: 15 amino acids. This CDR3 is CASSQSADSGNEQFF. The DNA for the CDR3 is TGTGCTAGCAGCCAATCAGCGGACTCAGGAAATGAGCAGTTCTTC. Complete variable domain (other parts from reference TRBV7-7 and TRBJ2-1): GAGVSQSPRYKVTKRGQDVTLRCDPISSHATLYWYQQALGQGPEFLTYFNYEAQPDKSGLPSDRFSAERPEGSISTLTIQRTEQRDSAMYRCASSQSADSGNEQFFGPGTRLTVL.

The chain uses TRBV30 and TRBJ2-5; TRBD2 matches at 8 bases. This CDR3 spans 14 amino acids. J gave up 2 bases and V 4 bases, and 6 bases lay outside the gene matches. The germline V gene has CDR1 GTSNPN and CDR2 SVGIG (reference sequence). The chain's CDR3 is CAWKREPLQETQYF. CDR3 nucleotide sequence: TGTGCCTGGAAGCGGGAGCCACTTCAAGAGACCCAGTACTTC. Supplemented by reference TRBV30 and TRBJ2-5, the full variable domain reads SQTIHQWPATLVQPVGSPLSLECTVEGTSNPNLYWYRQAAGRGLQLLFYSVGIGQISSEVPQNLSASRPQDRQFILSSKKLLLSDSGFYLCAWKREPLQETQYFGPGTRLLVL.

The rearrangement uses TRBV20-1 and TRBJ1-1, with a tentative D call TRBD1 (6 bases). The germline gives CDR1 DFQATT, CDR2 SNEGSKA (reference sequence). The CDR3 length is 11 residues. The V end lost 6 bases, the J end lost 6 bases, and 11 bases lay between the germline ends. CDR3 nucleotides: TGCAGTGCCAACAGGGTTTCTGAAGCTTTCTTT. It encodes CSANRVSEAFF.

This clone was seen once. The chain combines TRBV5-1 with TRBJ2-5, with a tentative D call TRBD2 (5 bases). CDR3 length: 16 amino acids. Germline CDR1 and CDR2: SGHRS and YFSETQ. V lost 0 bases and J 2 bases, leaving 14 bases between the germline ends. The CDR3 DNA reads TGCGCCAGCAGCTTGGACCCTCCAACGGGGCAAGAGACCCAGTACTTC. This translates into CASSLDPPTGQETQYF.

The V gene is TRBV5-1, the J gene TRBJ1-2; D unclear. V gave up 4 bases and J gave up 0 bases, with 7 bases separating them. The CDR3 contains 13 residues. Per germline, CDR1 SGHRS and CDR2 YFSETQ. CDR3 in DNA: TGCGCCAGCAGCCCCAATACTAACTATGGCTACACCTTC. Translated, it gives CASSPNTNYGYTF.

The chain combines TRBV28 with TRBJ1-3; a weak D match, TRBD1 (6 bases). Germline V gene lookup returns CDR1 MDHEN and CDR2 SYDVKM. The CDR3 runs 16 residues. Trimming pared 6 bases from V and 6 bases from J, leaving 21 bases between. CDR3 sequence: CASSSYRAGVVNTIYF. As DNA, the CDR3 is TGTGCCAGCAGCTCTTATCGTGCAGGGGTGGTAAACACCATATATTTT.

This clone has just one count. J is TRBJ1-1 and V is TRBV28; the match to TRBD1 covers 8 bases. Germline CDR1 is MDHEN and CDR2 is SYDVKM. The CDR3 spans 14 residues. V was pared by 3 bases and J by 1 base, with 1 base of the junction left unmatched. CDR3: CASSFGTGNTEAFF. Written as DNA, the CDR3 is TGTGCCAGCAGTTTCGGGACAGGGAACACTGAAGCTTTCTTT.

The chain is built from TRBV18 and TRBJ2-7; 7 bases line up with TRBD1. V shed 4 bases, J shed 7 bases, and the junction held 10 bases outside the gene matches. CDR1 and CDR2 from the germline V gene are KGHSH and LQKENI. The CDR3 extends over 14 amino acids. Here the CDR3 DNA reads TGTGCCAGCTCACAGACAGGGTTTATGAGGGAGCAGTACTTC. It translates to CASSQTGFMREQYF.

The CDR3 nucleotides are TGTGCCTGGAGCCCGGCGAACGAGCAGTACTTC. Residues: CAWSPANEQYF. The chain couples TRBV30 to TRBJ2-7; unclear D gene. V was clipped by 3 bases and J by 5 bases, with 8 bases between them. CDR1 is GTSNPN and CDR2 is SVGIG in the germline V gene (reference sequence). CDR3 length: 11 residues. The whole variable domain, filled in from reference TRBV30 and TRBJ2-7, reads SQTIHQWPATLVQPVGSPLSLECTVEGTSNPNLYWYRQAAGRGLQLLFYSVGIGQISSEVPQNLSASRPQDRQFILSSKKLLLSDSGFYLCAWSPANEQYFGPGTRLTVT.

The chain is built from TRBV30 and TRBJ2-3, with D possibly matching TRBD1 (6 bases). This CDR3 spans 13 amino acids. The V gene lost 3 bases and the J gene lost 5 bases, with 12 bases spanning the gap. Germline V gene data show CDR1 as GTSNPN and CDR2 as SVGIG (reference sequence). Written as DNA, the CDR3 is TGTGCCTGGAGCGGACAGATAGGAGATACGCAGTATTTT. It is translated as CAWSGQIGDTQYF.

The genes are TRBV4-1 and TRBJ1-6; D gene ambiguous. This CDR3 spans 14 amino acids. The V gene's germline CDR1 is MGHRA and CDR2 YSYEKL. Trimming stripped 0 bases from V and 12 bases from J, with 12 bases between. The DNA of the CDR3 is TGCGCCAGCAGCCAAGATCGGAGGGTTGGACCCCTCCACTTT. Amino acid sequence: CASSQDRRVGPLHF.

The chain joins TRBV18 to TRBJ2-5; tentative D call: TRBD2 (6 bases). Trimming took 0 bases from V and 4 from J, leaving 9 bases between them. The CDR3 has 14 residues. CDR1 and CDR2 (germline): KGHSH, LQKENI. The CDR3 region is CASSPPGRGETQYF. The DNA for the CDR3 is TGTGCCAGCTCACCACCGGGGCGGGGAGAGACCCAGTACTTC.

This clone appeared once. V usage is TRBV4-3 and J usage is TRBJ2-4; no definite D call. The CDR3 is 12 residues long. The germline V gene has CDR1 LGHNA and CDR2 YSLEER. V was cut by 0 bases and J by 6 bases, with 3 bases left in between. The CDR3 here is CASSQEGNIQYF. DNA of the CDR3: TGCGCCAGCAGCCAAGAAGGAAACATTCAGTACTTC.

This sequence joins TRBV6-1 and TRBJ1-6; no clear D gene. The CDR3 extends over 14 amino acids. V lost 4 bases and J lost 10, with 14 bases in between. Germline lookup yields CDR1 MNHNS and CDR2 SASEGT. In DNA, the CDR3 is TGTGCCAGCAGTGGAGAGGGTTTATTCTCACCCCTCCACTTT. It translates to CASSGEGLFSPLHF.

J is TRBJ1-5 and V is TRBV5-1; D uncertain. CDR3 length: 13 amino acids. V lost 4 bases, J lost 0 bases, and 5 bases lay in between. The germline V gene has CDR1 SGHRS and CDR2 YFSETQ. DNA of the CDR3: TGCGCCAGCAGCCAAGATAGCAATCAGCCCCAGCATTTT. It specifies CASSQDSNQPQHF.

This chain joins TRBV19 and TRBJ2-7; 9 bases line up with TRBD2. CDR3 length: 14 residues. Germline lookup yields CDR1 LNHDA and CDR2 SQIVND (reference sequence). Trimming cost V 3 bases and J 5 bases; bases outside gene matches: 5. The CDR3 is CASSMGSGSDEQYF. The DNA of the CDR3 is TGTGCCAGTAGTATGGGTAGCGGGAGCGACGAGCAGTACTTC. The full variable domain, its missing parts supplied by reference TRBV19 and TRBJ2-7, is DGGITQSPKYLFRKEGQNVTLSCEQNLNHDAMYWYRQDPGQGLRLIYYSQIVNDFQKGDIAEGYSVSREKKESFPLTVTSAQKNPTAFYLCASSMGSGSDEQYFGPGTRLTVT.

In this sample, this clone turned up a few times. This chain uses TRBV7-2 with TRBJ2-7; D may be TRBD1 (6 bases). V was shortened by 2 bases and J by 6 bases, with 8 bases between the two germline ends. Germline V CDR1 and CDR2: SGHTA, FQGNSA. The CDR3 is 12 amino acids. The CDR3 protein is CASSLTGFEQYF. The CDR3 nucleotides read TGTGCCAGCAGCTTAACAGGGTTCGAGCAGTACTTC.